This TCR gamma chain is drawn from a study of gamma-delta T cells after stem cell transplantation. J was trimmed by 6 bases and V by 3 bases; bases with no gene match: 17. CDR1 GITISATS and CDR2 ISYDGTV come from the germline V gene (reference sequence). This CDR3 region has 20 residues. TCRdb re-processed the RT-PCR reads via CATT. Found here are 950 to 1,500 gamma-chain clones, 2.5% to 3.5% of them singletons; the top ten hold approximately 30%. This clone was seen a handful of times. The sample contains more than one DNA sequence encoding this CDR3. The sample taken for sequencing was gamma-delta T cells. The TCR comes from a human donor. It is not recorded whose cells these are; they may come from a transplant donor. The chain carries TRGV9 and TRGJP. The CDR3 nucleotides are TGTGCCTTGTGGGAGAGGGCTACCAGTGGTAGAGAGTTGGGCAAAAAAATCAAGGTATTT. Its translation: CALWERATSGRELGKKIKVF.